A selection of T cell receptor beta chains follows, all from one sample in a study of CD4 T cells in relation to SARS-CoV-2 and coronaviruses. Their cognate antigens are unknown. Profiling relied on immunoSEQ multiplex PCR, and the TCRdb table lists in-frame clones only, not all of them. The table records some 44,000 clones, around 80% of them present only once. Sequences were obtained from naive CD4+ T cells from PBMCs, cultured in vitro. Every receptor here comes from an adult with COVID-19. CDR3s include the opening cysteine and the closing phenylalanine or tryptophan. Part of the rows lack a size; the others show once, few, many or a class for expanded clones.

V: TRBV5-4; J: TRBJ2-1; size: once; CDR3: CASSSYVSSYNEQFF
V: TRBV7-9; J: TRBJ2-6; size: NA; CDR3: CASSLRQGSGSGANVLTF
V: TRBV6-2/TRBV6-3; J: TRBJ2-7; size: NA; CDR3: CASSWTTQSDEQYF
V: TRBV6-1; J: TRBJ1-6; size: once; CDR3: CASSEGAAGGSPLHF
V: TRBV3-1/TRBV3-2; J: TRBJ2-5; size: NA; CDR3: CASRGLGVETQYF
V: TRBV11-2; J: TRBJ2-7; size: NA; CDR3: CASSRDRVSYEQYF
V: TRBV27; J: TRBJ1-1; size: NA; CDR3: CASSLFGRGDTEAFF
V: TRBV9; J: TRBJ2-1; size: NA; CDR3: CASSPPSGSSYNEQFF
V: TRBV28; J: TRBJ1-2; size: NA; CDR3: CASALSLGAGDGYTF
V: TRBV30; J: TRBJ1-6; size: NA; CDR3: CAWSVSRSSYNSPLHF
V: TRBV5-1; J: TRBJ2-7; size: once; CDR3: CASSLGTGGEQYF
V: TRBV18; J: TRBJ1-4; size: few; CDR3: CASSPPFREKLFF
V: TRBV5-4; J: TRBJ1-4; size: once; CDR3: CASSLRQGANSANEKLFF
V: TRBV10-3; J: TRBJ2-1; size: NA; CDR3: CAIRSGLDNEQFF
V: TRBV18; J: TRBJ2-4; size: NA; CDR3: CASSPMPTSQGYF